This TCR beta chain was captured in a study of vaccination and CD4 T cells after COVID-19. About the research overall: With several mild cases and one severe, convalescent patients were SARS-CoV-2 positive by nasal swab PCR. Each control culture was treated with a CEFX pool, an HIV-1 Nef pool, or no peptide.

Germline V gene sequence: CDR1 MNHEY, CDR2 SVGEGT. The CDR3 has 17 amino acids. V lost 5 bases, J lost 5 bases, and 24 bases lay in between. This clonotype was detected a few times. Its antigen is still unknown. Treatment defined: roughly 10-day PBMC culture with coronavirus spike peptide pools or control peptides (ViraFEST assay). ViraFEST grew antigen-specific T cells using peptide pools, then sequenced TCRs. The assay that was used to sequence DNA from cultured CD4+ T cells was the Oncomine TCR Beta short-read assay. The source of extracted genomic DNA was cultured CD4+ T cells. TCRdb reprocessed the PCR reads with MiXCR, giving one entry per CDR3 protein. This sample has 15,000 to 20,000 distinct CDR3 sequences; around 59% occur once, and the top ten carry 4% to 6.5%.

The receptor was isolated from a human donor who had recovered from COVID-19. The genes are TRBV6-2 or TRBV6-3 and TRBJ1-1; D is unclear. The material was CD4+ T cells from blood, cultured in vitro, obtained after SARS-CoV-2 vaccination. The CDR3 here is CASSPYDGLQWGTEAFF. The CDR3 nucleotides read TGTGCCAGCAGTCCCTATGACGGACTACAATGGGGAACTGAAGCTTTCTTT.